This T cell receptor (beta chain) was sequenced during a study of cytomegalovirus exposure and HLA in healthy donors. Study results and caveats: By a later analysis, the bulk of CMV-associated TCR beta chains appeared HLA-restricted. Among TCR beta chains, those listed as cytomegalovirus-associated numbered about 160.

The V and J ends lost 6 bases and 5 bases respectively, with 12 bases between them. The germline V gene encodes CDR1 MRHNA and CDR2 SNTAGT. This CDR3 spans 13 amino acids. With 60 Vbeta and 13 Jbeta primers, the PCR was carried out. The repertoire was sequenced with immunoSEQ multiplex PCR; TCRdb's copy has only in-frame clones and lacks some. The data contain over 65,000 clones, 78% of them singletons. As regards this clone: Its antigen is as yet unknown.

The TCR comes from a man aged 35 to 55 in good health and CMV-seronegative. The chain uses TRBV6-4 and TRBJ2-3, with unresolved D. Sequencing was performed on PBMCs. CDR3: CASSALPGDTQYF. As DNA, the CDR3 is TGTGCCAGCAGCGCACTCCCTGGAGATACGCAGTATTTT.